The T cell receptor beta chain described here comes from a study of shared clonotypes between healthy human individuals. Overall study results and limits: With a handful of donors compared, 4.5% to 6.5% of naive CD4 clonotypes were shared.

V was cut by 1 base and J by 4 bases, with 11 bases left in between. This CDR3 is built from 14 residues. Per germline, CDR1 SGHVS and CDR2 FNYEAQ. Details on this clone: As yet, its antigen is unknown.

Naive CD8 cells lacked CD45RO and underwent positive selection for CCR7, leaving out terminally differentiated effector memory CD45RA+ cells. Assay used: immunoSEQ multiplex PCR; TCRdb lists only in-frame clones, some missing. The sample has over 2 million clones; 85% to 95% are singletons. The J gene is TRBJ2-7, the V gene TRBV7-6; TRBD1 is a possible D gene (6 bases). This receptor was taken from a young man in good health. Sequencing was carried out using naive CD8+ T cells sorted from blood. In DNA, the CDR3 is TGTGCCAGCAGCTTAGGGGGGCGGACTTACGAGCAGTACTTC. This encodes CASSLGGRTYEQYF.